A selection of T cell receptor beta chains follows, all from one sample in a study of vaccination effects on CD4 cells after COVID-19. TCRdb keeps only in-frame clones here, not all; method: immunoSEQ multiplex PCR. The sample holds 35,000 to 45,000 clones, around 78% seen once. The antigens of these receptors remain unknown. The material was CD4+ T cells from PBMCs cultured with a peptide pool, obtained before COVID-19 vaccination. Every receptor here comes from a human donor who had a prior SARS-CoV-2 infection. Both conserved end residues are part of each CDR3. The order of the fields is D gene, J gene, clone size, V gene, CDR3 protein, CDR3 DNA. A D gene is named only where the DNA matches it firmly. A row's size may be missing; if present it is once, few, many or a size class.

D: .
J: TRBJ2-7
size: .
V: TRBV2
CDR3: CASSEDRAPYEQYF
DNA: TGTGCCAGCAGTGAAGACAGGGCCCCCTACGAGCAGTACTTC

D: TRBD1
J: TRBJ2-2
size: once
V: TRBV5-1
CDR3: CASSLADRDGELFF
DNA: TGCGCCAGCAGCTTGGCCGACAGGGACGGGGAGCTGTTTTTT

D: .
J: TRBJ2-2
size: .
V: TRBV11-3
CDR3: CASSLSRNTGELFF
DNA: TGTGCCAGCAGCTTAAGCAGAAACACCGGGGAGCTGTTTTTT

D: TRBD1
J: TRBJ1-1
size: .
V: TRBV10-3
CDR3: CAISESGQGGGGAFF
DNA: TGTGCCATCAGTGAGTCGGGACAGGGAGGAGGGGGAGCTTTCTTT

D: .
J: TRBJ2-7
size: .
V: TRBV7-9
CDR3: CASSLGMDYEQYF
DNA: TGTGCCAGCAGCTTAGGAATGGATTACGAGCAGTACTTC

D: TRBD1
J: TRBJ2-1
size: .
V: TRBV28
CDR3: CASSFLGGDGDWNEQFF
DNA: TGTGCCAGCAGTTTTTTAGGGGGCGATGGTGATTGGAATGAGCAGTTCTTC

D: TRBD1
J: TRBJ1-2
size: .
V: TRBV5-1
CDR3: CASSYQGQGLGYGYTF
DNA: TGCGCCAGCAGCTATCAAGGACAGGGACTAGGCTATGGCTACACCTTC

D: TRBD2
J: TRBJ2-3
size: .
V: TRBV7-9
CDR3: CASSLVSLLAGVTDTQYF
DNA: TGTGCCAGCAGCTTAGTGTCCCTACTAGCGGGAGTCACAGATACGCAGTATTTT

D: .
J: TRBJ2-4
size: .
V: TRBV19
CDR3: CASSMMGGGLAKNIQYF
DNA: TGTGCCAGTAGTATGATGGGAGGGGGACTAGCCAAAAACATTCAGTACTTC

D: TRBD1
J: TRBJ2-1
size: .
V: TRBV5-5
CDR3: CASSRDRWNEQFF
DNA: TGTGCCAGCAGCCGGGACAGATGGAATGAGCAGTTCTTC

D: TRBD1
J: TRBJ2-7
size: few
V: TRBV7-2
CDR3: CASSPQGARYEQYF
DNA: TGTGCCAGCAGTCCCCAGGGGGCACGCTACGAGCAGTACTTC

D: .
J: TRBJ2-1
size: .
V: TRBV6-5
CDR3: CASNRLDRYNEQFF
DNA: TGTGCCAGCAATAGACTAGACCGCTACAATGAGCAGTTCTTC

D: .
J: TRBJ1-3
size: few
V: TRBV6-1
CDR3: CASSETPGAGNTIYF
DNA: TGTGCCAGCAGTGAAACCCCAGGGGCCGGAAACACCATATATTTT

D: .
J: TRBJ1-3
size: .
V: TRBV19
CDR3: CASSYLITDSYSGNTIYF
DNA: TGTGCCAGTAGCTACCTCATAACAGACAGCTACTCTGGAAACACCATATATTTT

D: .
J: TRBJ2-7
size: .
V: TRBV19
CDR3: CASSLAGRYEQYF
DNA: TGTGCCAGTAGCCTGGCGGGGCGCTACGAGCAGTACTTC

D: .
J: TRBJ1-6
size: .
V: TRBV18
CDR3: CASSPGRGSYNSPLHF
DNA: TGTGCCAGCTCACCGGGACGGGGCTCCTATAATTCACCCCTCCACTTT

D: TRBD1
J: TRBJ1-1
size: .
V: TRBV5-1
CDR3: CASSYRGNTEAFF
DNA: TGCGCCAGCAGCTACAGGGGAAACACTGAAGCTTTCTTT

D: TRBD1
J: TRBJ2-1
size: .
V: TRBV5-1
CDR3: CASSARTGGSYNEQFF
DNA: TGCGCCAGCAGCGCGCGGACAGGGGGCTCCTACAATGAGCAGTTCTTC

D: TRBD1
J: TRBJ2-7
size: .
V: TRBV7-2
CDR3: CASSSATGTGISYEQYF
DNA: TGTGCCAGCAGCTCAGCAACCGGGACAGGGATTTCCTACGAGCAGTACTTC